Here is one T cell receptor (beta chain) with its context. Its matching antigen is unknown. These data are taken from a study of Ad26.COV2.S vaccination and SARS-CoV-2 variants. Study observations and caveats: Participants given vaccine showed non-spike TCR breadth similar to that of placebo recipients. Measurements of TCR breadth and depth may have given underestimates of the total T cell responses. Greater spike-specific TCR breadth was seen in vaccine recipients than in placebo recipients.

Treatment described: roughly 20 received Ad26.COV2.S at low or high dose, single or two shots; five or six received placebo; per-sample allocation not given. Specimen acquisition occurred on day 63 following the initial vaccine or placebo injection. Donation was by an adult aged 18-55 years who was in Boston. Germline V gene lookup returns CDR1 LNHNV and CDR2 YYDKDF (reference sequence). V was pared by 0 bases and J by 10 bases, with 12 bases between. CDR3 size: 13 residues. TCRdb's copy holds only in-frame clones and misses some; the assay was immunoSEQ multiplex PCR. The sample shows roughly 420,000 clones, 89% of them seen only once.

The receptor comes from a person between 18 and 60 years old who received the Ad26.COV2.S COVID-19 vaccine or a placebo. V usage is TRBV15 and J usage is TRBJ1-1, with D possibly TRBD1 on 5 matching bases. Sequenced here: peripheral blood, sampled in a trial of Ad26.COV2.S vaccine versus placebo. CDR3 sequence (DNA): TGTGCCACCAGCAGAGATTTTGCCAGGGTAGCTTTCTTT. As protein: CATSRDFARVAFF.